This T cell receptor (beta chain) was documented in a study of cytomegalovirus exposure and HLA in healthy donors. Study-level findings and limits: A later analysis reportedly identified an Asian-associated ancestry cluster as carrying fewer N-insertions than the roughly 700-donor mean. Several V segments, TRBV6-2 and TRBV6-3 among them, could not be told apart and were dropped.

The PCR made use of 60 Vbeta and 13 Jbeta primers. Sequencing was performed with immunoSEQ multiplex PCR; in TCRdb, only in-frame clones are kept and a portion is missing. The sample holds about 130,000 clones, 75% to 85% seen once. This clone was observed a few times. Its antigen is undetermined. V dropped 6 bases and J dropped 2 bases, with 10 bases sitting between them. Germline CDR1 MGHRA, CDR2 YSYEKL. The CDR3 loop spans 14 amino acids. Sequenced sample: PBMCs. The TCR sequence derives from a man aged 25 to 40 in good health and CMV-seronegative. The chain employs TRBV4-1 and TRBJ2-2, with D possibly being TRBD1 (6 bases). DNA for the CDR3: TGCGCCAGCAGAAGACAGGTAAACACCGGGGAGCTGTTTTTT. Translation: CASRRQVNTGELFF.